The 8 T cell receptor beta chains below all came from one sample that was sequenced in a study of neurological immune-mediated disorders. TCRdb independently ran MiXCR on the 5' RACE reads; one entry per CDR3 protein. The sample has tens of thousands of distinct CDR3 sequences; 10% are singletons. Sequencing input: PBMCs. These receptors all stem from a man aged 35-49 years in good health.

This clonotype has at least ten counts. The chain couples TRBV5-1 to TRBJ2-3, with D possibly being TRBD1 (6 bases). The germline V gene encodes CDR1 SGHRS and CDR2 YFSETQ. The germline V and J ends were trimmed by 0 bases and 2 bases, with 16 bases remaining between them. The CDR3 sequence is 17 residues long. The CDR3 DNA reads TGCGCCAGCAGCTTGGCCCCGGGCAGGGGCGCCACAGATACGCAGTATTTT. The encoded protein is CASSLAPGRGATDTQYF.

In its sample, this clonotype was seen many times. The gene calls are TRBV4-2 and TRBJ2-6, with D maybe TRBD2 (6 bases). Germline V lookup: CDR1 LGHNA, CDR2 YNFKEQ. Trimming took off 1 base at V and 2 bases at J, with 15 bases between the two ends. There are 18 residues in the CDR3. The CDR3 loop reads CASSQAGALGTGANVLTF. CDR3 coding DNA: TGTGCCAGCAGCCAAGCGGGAGCATTGGGAACTGGGGCCAACGTCCTGACTTTC.

This clonotype was counted many times. The V call is TRBV5-1, the J call TRBJ2-3; D not resolved. In germline, CDR1 is SGHRS, CDR2 YFSETQ. Trimming removed 0 bases from V and 4 bases from J, with 12 bases in between. The CDR3 sequence is 15 residues long. CDR3 sequence (DNA): TGCGCCAGCAGCTTGGAGCCATCCCCCGCAGATACGCAGTATTTT. Encoded protein: CASSLEPSPADTQYF. The whole variable domain, remainder taken from reference TRBV5-1 and TRBJ2-3, is KAGVTQTPRYLIKTRGQQVTLSCSPISGHRSVSWYQQTPGQGLQFLFEYFSETQRNKGNFPGRFSGRQFSNSRSEMNVSTLELGDSALYLCASSLEPSPADTQYFGPGTRLTVL.

This clonotype was detected many times. V and J are TRBV5-1 and TRBJ2-1; D remains unclear. Germline V gives CDR1 SGHRS, CDR2 YFSETQ. Trimming took 0 bases from V and 15 from J, leaving 13 bases between them. The CDR3 spans 12 residues. CDR3 coding DNA: TGCGCCAGCAGCTTGGGGAACGATGACGCGTTCTTC. Its translation: CASSLGNDDAFF.

The rearrangement uses TRBV20-1 and TRBJ2-1, with 8 bases fitting TRBD2. The V gene's germline CDR1 is DFQATT and CDR2 SNEGSKA (reference sequence). The CDR3 sequence is 15 residues long. Trimming removed 0 bases from V and 4 bases from J; junction bases left unmatched: 5. CDR3 region: CSARDRSGNYNEQFF. The CDR3 DNA follows: TGCAGTGCTAGAGACCGTAGCGGGAATTACAATGAGCAGTTCTTC.

This clonotype came up many times. The rearrangement links TRBV27 to TRBJ2-2, with 8 bases identical to TRBD2. Trimming took 0 bases from V and 0 from J; bases not matched to a gene: 3. The length of the CDR3 is 17 residues. Germline V CDR1 and CDR2: MNHEY, SMNVEV (reference sequence). For the CDR3, the DNA is TGTGCCAGCAGTTTATCTCGGGGGGGAGCGAACACCGGGGAGCTGTTTTTT. Translation: CASSLSRGGANTGELFF.

The chain has TRBV24-1 and TRBJ2-2; maybe TRBD2 (6 bases). V lost 0 bases and J 2 bases, leaving 9 bases between the germline ends. The CDR3 runs 16 residues. The germline V gene has CDR1 KGHDR and CDR2 SFDVKD. CDR3 residues: CATSDLRRGNTGELFF. The CDR3 coding sequence is TGTGCCACCAGTGATTTGCGGCGGGGCAACACCGGGGAGCTGTTTTTT.

This clonotype appeared many times. V is TRBV5-5 and J is TRBJ1-4; 9 nucleotides match TRBD1. The CDR3 extends over 16 amino acids. CDR1 and CDR2 from the germline V gene are SGHKS and YYEKEE (reference sequence). V dropped 3 bases and J dropped 8; count of bases not matched to a gene: 11. The CDR3 sequence is CASSYNPDRGREKLFF. The CDR3 DNA reads as TGTGCCAGCAGCTACAATCCCGACAGGGGGAGAGAAAAACTGTTTTTT.